The rows below give T cell receptor beta chains drawn from one sample of a study of blood T cell repertoires in COVID-19. Profiled with immunoSEQ multiplex PCR; TCRdb holds only in-frame clones, not every one. The sample yields around 130,000 clones, 82% seen once. Input material: peripheral blood. The origin of the receptors is a woman aged 70 to 79 with acute or convalescent COVID-19. Both conserved end residues are part of each CDR3. The order of the fields is J gene, clone size, D gene, V gene, CDR3 DNA, CDR3 protein. A D gene is named only where the DNA matches it firmly. Not all rows give a size; the values are once, few, many and, for expanded clones, a class.

>TRBJ1-2|-|TRBD1|TRBV19
TGTGCCAGTAGTACGGACAGGGGGCTGAACTATGGCTACACCTTC
CASSTDRGLNYGYTF
>TRBJ2-3|-|TRBD1|TRBV5-1
TGCGCCAGCAGCTTGGGACAGGGGGTGACAGATACGCAGTATTTT
CASSLGQGVTDTQYF
>TRBJ2-1|-|-|TRBV11-2
TGTGCCAGCAGCTTAGTATATGGCAGTGTCTACAATGAGCAGTTCTTC
CASSLVYGSVYNEQFF
>TRBJ2-7|once|TRBD1|TRBV12-3/TRBV12-4
TGTGCCAGCAGTTGGGGGACAGGGGGCCAACAGTACTTC
CASSWGTGGQQYF
>TRBJ2-7|few|-|TRBV3-1/TRBV3-2
TGTGCCAGCAGCCTTTTCGGAGGGCCCTCCTACGAGCAGTACTTC
CASSLFGGPSYEQYF
>TRBJ1-6|few|TRBD1|TRBV30
TGTGCCTGGAGCCCCGGGACAGGGGCGATTTCACCCCTCCACTTT
CAWSPGTGAISPLHF
>TRBJ2-1|-|TRBD2|TRBV30
TGTGCCTGGAGAGCCGGGACTAGCGGTGCTATTCAGTTCTTC
CAWRAGTSGAIQFF
>TRBJ1-1|-|-|TRBV12-3/TRBV12-4
TGTGCCAGCAGTTTTGGCGGAAAAGCTTTCTTT
CASSFGGKAFF
>TRBJ1-2|-|TRBD1|TRBV29-1
TGCAGCGTATTCGGGACAGGAAATGGCTACACCTTC
CSVFGTGNGYTF
>TRBJ2-7|-|-|TRBV7-9
TGTGCCAGCAGCTCGGGGACTCCTCCCTACGAGCAGTACTTC
CASSSGTPPYEQYF
>TRBJ2-2|-|-|TRBV5-4
TGTGCCAGCAGCCCAGAAGGGGTTCCGAACACCGGGGAGCTGTTTTTT
CASSPEGVPNTGELFF
>TRBJ1-1|-|-|TRBV6-5
TGTGCCAGCAGACTTCGGGGATCCGAAGCTTTCTTT
CASRLRGSEAFF
>TRBJ1-3|-|TRBD1|TRBV19
TGTGCCAGTAGTAAACTACAGGGGTCTGGAAACACCATATATTTT
CASSKLQGSGNTIYF
>TRBJ1-1|once|TRBD1|TRBV5-4
TGTGCCAGCAGCCGAGAAGGGGGCCGTCAAACTGAAGCTTTCTTT
CASSREGGRQTEAFF
>TRBJ1-4|-|-|TRBV10-3
TGTGCCACCGCTCCCTCCCGGGACTCGAATGAAAAACTGTTTTTT
CATAPSRDSNEKLFF
>TRBJ2-1|-|TRBD2|TRBV11-3
TGTGCCAGCAGCTTAGCCGGCGGGGGGCCCTACAATGAGCAGTTCTTC
CASSLAGGGPYNEQFF
>TRBJ1-1|-|-|TRBV19
TGTGCCAGTCGGGGGGGGGCGCGAGCTTTCTTT
CASRGGARAFF
>TRBJ2-2|-|TRBD1|TRBV29-1
TGCAGCGCCGGGACAGGGGTAGCCGGGGAGCTGTTTTTT
CSAGTGVAGELFF
>TRBJ1-6|-|-|TRBV5-1
TGCGCCAGCAGCTTGGAGGCAGGGACCTATAATTCACCCCTCCACTTT
CASSLEAGTYNSPLHF
>TRBJ1-2|-|TRBD1|TRBV7-2
TGTGCCAGCAGCAACGAGCCGGGACAGATTAACTATGGCTACACCTTC
CASSNEPGQINYGYTF
>TRBJ1-2|few|TRBD1|TRBV6-5
TGTGCCAGCGGACCCAGGGGGAACTATGGCTACACCTTC
CASGPRGNYGYTF